Described below is a single TCR beta chain sequence and its context. This clone was seen a few times. Its binding antigen is unknown. Nothing much larger sits one base from this clone, and base qualities are not available. This sample stems from a study of blood T cell repertoires in COVID-19 (dated by TCRdb to 2020 to 2022). About the investigation overall: Collaborator samples came from the United States, Italy and Spain and covered acute and convalescent phases of COVID-19. The dataset comprised deeply sampled blood TCRbeta repertoires from subjects exposed to, actively infected with, or recovered from COVID-19. The samples were drawn from two sources: the first 160 participants of the ongoing ImmuneRACE study, and over 950 subjects contributed by 6 global collaborators. The prospective study material was composed of cDNA or gDNA derived from T cells, B-cell-depleted T cells, or PBMCs. The repertoires were released in a freely available public database meant as a resource for research on the immune response to SARS-CoV-2. Where available, HLA class I and class II types were obtained from metadata supplied by the sample provider rather than from assay-based typing. Sample metadata almost always included a de-identified subject ID, COVID-19 status, age in years and sex. General study outcomes and caveats: The amount of clinical and demographic metadata varied by source and participant and was provided uncurated.

Collaborating institutions collected whole blood in K2EDTA tubes following their own protocols. For TCRbeta analysis, collaborators shipped samples in one of three forms: frozen whole blood, isolated PBMCs, or DNA extracted from either of those sample types. Measured from the cysteine to the phenylalanine, the CDR3 is 16 residues long. Kept here is only the CDR3 DNA, which spans 48 bases and is read in frame from base 1. Per the germline V gene, ENHRY is the CDR1 and SYGVKD is the CDR2. At the junction V is shortened by 5 bases and J by 3 bases; bases outside the gene matches: 5. TCRbeta CDR3 regions were amplified from genomic DNA by means of the immunoSEQ Assay, a bias-controlled multiplex PCR. In the paper's pipeline: Nucleated cell counts per sample were estimated from amplification of reference gene primers within the assay. To quantify the absolute abundance of each unique TCRbeta CDR3 rearrangement, sequence reads were collapsed and filtered. For each sample, productive Simpson clonality was calculated as the square root of Simpson's diversity index over productive rearrangements. In its TCRdb copy, this immuneACCESS table keeps in-frame sequences only and misses some clones. Where compared with another copy, unresolved V genes explain less than half of these, and the others have no known cause. From that table come the V and J calls and clone size; the DNA was used to work out D and trimming. This sample holds under 200,000 clones; around 67% were observed only once. Approximately 3% of the sample lies in the top ten.

The sequence links TRBV10-3 to TRBJ2-2; 11 middle bases align to TRBD2. The clonotype comes from a woman aged 80 or older with acute or convalescent COVID-19. The sample comprised peripheral blood. The nucleotide sequence is TGTGCCATCAGTCGTTCACTAGCGGGGGACACCGGGGAGCTGTTTTTT. Its protein product is CAISRSLAGDTGELFF.